This TCR beta chain derives from a study of T cell responses to AZD1222 COVID-19 vaccine. Study-wide points: Elevations in Spike-specific TCR breadth and depth followed administration of two AZD1222 doses. Mapped onto spike, vaccine-associated CD4 TCRs spanned it and were dominant at 160-218 and 743-854.

V gave up 3 bases and J gave up 0 bases; unmatched junction bases: 3. The CDR3 is 15 residues long. The germline V gene has CDR1 SGHKS and CDR2 YYEKEE (reference sequence). Turning to this clone: The target antigen is unknown.

The protocol was immunoSEQ multiplex PCR, while the TCRdb copy is restricted to in-frame clones and leaves out a portion. The sample holds around 120,000 clones; more than 70% are singletons and the top ten take 3.5%. The V and J genes are TRBV5-5 and TRBJ1-5; 7 bases map to TRBD1. Sequenced material: peripheral blood, taken 28 days after the second AZD1222 dose. The receptor's source is an adult who received the AZD1222 COVID-19 vaccine. The CDR3: CASSWGQISNQPQHF. The CDR3 DNA reads TGTGCCAGCAGCTGGGGACAGATTAGCAATCAGCCCCAGCATTTT. Complete variable domain (other parts from reference TRBV5-5 and TRBJ1-5): DAGVTQSPTHLIKTRGQQVTLRCSPISGHKSVSWYQQVLGQGPQFIFQYYEKEERGRGNFPDRFSARQFPNYSSELNVNALLLGDSALYLCASSWGQISNQPQHFGDGTRLSIL.